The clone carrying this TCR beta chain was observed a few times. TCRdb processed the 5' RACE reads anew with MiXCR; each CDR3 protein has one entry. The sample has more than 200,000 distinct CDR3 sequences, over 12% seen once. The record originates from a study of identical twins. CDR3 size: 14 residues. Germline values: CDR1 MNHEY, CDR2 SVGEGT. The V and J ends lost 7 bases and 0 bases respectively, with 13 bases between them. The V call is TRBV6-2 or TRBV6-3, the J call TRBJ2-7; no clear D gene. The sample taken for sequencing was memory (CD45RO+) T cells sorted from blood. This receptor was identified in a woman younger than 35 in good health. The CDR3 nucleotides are TGTGCCAGCACCCATCCGACGGGCTCCTACGAGCAGTACTTC. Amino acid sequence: CASTHPTGSYEQYF.